This T cell receptor beta chain was found in a study of blood T cells in healthy people across ages. The CDR3 covers 11 residues. V was cut by 4 bases and J by 9 bases, with 9 bases left in between. Sample-barcoded 5' priming and a J-beta primer mix drove a second PCR of roughly 6 to 12 cycles. TCRdb reanalysed the 5' RACE reads using MiXCR and keeps one entry per CDR3 protein. Among 950,000 to 1,200,000 distinct CDR3 sequences listed, 35% to 45% were seen once. Per-sample yields of isolated PBMCs were at least 6 million. V usage is TRBV12-3 or TRBV12-4 and J usage is TRBJ1-1; D unclear. Sequenced sample: blood. This receptor was taken from a man between 18 and 29 years old in good health. The DNA for the CDR3 is TGTGCCAGCAGTTCAGGCGTGAAAGCTTTCTTT. It encodes CASSSGVKAFF.